This T cell receptor beta chain was obtained from a study of blood T cell repertoires in COVID-19. Original processing notes: Amplified reference gene primers provided the basis for estimating nucleated cell counts. Some clones are missing from TCRdb's copy, which holds only in-frame ones; the method was immunoSEQ multiplex PCR. V and J calls and clone size are those listed in that table; D and trimming were worked out from the DNA. In the table there are 450,000 to 500,000 clones, less than 90% of which are singletons. Donors in Cohort 3 who had recovered were those with two negative PCRs, healthcare professional clearance, or resolution of their symptoms. Trimming took 8 bases from V and 7 from J; bases not matched to a gene: 9. This CDR3 has 15 residues. CDR1 and CDR2 from the germline V gene are LNHNV and YYDKDF (reference sequence).

The V call is TRBV15, the J call TRBJ2-1, with 12 nucleotides matching TRBD1. The sequenced sample was PBMCs or T cells enriched from blood (not recorded which). The TCR originated in a woman aged 60-75 years who had recovered from COVID-19. CDR3 protein: CATHPGTGGRNEQFF. CDR3 in DNA: TGTGCCACCCATCCCGGGACAGGGGGCCGGAATGAGCAGTTCTTC.